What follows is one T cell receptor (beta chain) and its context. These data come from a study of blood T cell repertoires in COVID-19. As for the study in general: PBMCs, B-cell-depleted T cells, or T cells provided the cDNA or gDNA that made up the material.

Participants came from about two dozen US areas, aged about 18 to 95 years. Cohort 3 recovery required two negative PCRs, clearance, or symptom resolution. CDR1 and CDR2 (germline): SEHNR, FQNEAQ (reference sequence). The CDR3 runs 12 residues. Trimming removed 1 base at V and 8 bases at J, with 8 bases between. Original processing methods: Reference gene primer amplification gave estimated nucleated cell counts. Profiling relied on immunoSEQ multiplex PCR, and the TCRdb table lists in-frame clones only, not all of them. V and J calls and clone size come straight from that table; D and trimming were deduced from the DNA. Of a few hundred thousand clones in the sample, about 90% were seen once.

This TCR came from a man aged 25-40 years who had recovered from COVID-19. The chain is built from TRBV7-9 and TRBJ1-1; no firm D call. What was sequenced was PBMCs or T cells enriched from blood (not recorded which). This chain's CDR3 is CASSLGGYEAFF. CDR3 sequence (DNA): TGTGCCAGCAGCTTAGGAGGGTACGAAGCTTTCTTT.